These 7 T cell receptor beta chains originate from one sample sequenced in a study of T cells in Graves' hyperthyroidism and ophthalmopathy. It was RNA transcripts that yielded the amplified TCR beta CDR3 regions. In the first-round RT-PCR of the TCR CDR3, the HTBI primer set was used. TCRdb itself ran the multiplex PCR reads through MiXCR, one entry per CDR3 protein. The table records around 660,000 distinct CDR3 sequences, nearly 45% of them present only once. Sequencing input: peripheral blood or thyroid tissue (not recorded which). All receptors come from an adult man with Graves' disease, either hyperthyroidism or ophthalmopathy (not recorded which).

The chain has TRBV9 and TRBJ2-7; D is possibly TRBD2 (5 bases). Germline assignment: CDR1 SGDLS and CDR2 YYNGEE. Trimming cost V 7 bases and J 6 bases, with 17 bases left between them. The CDR3 is 13 amino acids. The CDR3 region is CASGMSSSSEQYF. CDR3 DNA: TGTGCCAGCGGCATGTCTAGCTCCAGCGAGCAGTACTTC.

Note on this clonotype: A much bigger clone sits one base away, suggesting this may be a read error. V is TRBV7-2 and J is TRBJ2-5; D may be TRBD1 (6 bases). The CDR3 is 15 residues long. The germline gives CDR1 SGHTA, CDR2 FQGNSA. CDR3 region: CASSQDRGKGETQCF. For the CDR3, the DNA is TGTGCCAGCAGCCAAGATAGGGGGAAGGGAGAGACCCAGTGCTTC.

This clonotype was counted once. The rearrangement joins TRBV2 to TRBJ2-7; the match to TRBD1 covers 11 bases. CDR1 is SNHLY and CDR2 is FYNNEI in the germline V gene. The V and J ends lost 7 bases and 3 bases, in that order; junction bases with no gene match: 5. The CDR3 runs 14 residues. CDR3 in amino acids: CASKFGTGGYEQYF. DNA of the CDR3: TGTGCCAGCAAATTCGGGACAGGGGGCTACGAGCAGTACTTC. The full variable domain, in which reference TRBV2 and TRBJ2-7 provide the parts outside the CDR3, is EPEVTQTPSHQVTQMGQEVILRCVPISNHLYFYWYRQILGQKVEFLVSFYNNEISEKSEIFDDQFSVERPDGSNFTLKIRSTKLEDSAMYFCASKFGTGGYEQYFGPGTRLTVT.

The chain has TRBV29-1 and TRBJ1-1; 7 bases are shared with TRBD1. The CDR3 totals 15 residues. V lost 4 bases, J lost 2 bases, and 10 bases stayed unmatched. Germline values: CDR1 SQVTM, CDR2 ANQGSEA. CDR3 sequence reads: CSVGGTASGNTEAFF. CDR3 DNA: TGCAGCGTTGGGGGGACAGCATCTGGAAACACTGAAGCTTTCTTT.

This clonotype occurred many times. The chain is built from TRBV5-6 and TRBJ1-5; TRBD1 might be the D (5 bases). The ends were cut back, 0 bases at V and 6 bases at J, with 13 bases in the middle. There are 15 residues in the CDR3. The V gene's germline CDR1 is SGHDT and CDR2 YYEEEE. The CDR3 nucleotides read TGTGCCAGCAGCTTGGCCGCAGGGATTGGTCAGCCCCAGCATTTT. Encoded protein: CASSLAAGIGQPQHF.

V and J are TRBV2 and TRBJ2-7; possibly TRBD1 for D (6 bases). With 5 bases removed from V and 5 bases from J, the gap between germline ends came to 19 bases. The CDR3 sequence is 15 residues long. From germline, CDR1 is SNHLY and CDR2 FYNNEI. The CDR3 region is CASSTQGLHSDEQYF. The DNA for the CDR3 is TGTGCCAGCAGTACTCAGGGGCTCCACTCGGACGAGCAGTACTTC.

The chain recombines TRBV20-1 with TRBJ2-7; 10 bases are a match to TRBD2. This CDR3 comprises 14 residues. Per germline, CDR1 DFQATT and CDR2 SNEGSKA (reference sequence). The J segment lost 2 bases and the V segment lost 5 bases, leaving 6 bases of the junction unmatched. CDR3 amino acids: CSAGIAGGTYEQYF. CDR3 coding DNA: TGCAGTGCTGGAATAGCGGGAGGAACCTACGAGCAGTACTTC.